The next 21 T cell receptor beta chains were all read from a single sample in a study of blood T cell repertoires in COVID-19 (dated by TCRdb to the early 2020s). Library generation was performed with the immunoSEQ multiplex PCR assay. Here the immuneACCESS table is served through TCRdb, limited to in-frame sequences with V and J called. Missing clones are a known gap in these copies; in checked studies unresolved V genes cover under half, and the rest lacks a known reason. This sample is represented by about half a million clones; approximately 90% of them were singletons. Clones ranked in the top ten supply 6.5% to 8.5% of the sample. Sequencing was performed on PBMCs or T cells enriched from blood (not recorded which). These receptors were obtained from a woman aged 55 to 70 who had recovered from COVID-19.

The genes are TRBV5-1 and TRBJ2-6; D remains unclear. There are 19 residues in the CDR3. CDR1 SGHRS and CDR2 YFSETQ come from the germline V gene. V shed 2 bases and J shed 0 bases, with 18 bases lying between them. The CDR3 here is CASSFVGLLPSSGANVLTF. The CDR3 nucleotides read TGCGCCAGCAGCTTCGTTGGTCTCCTGCCTAGCTCTGGGGCCAACGTCCTGACTTTC.

The CDR3 nucleotides are TGTGCCAGCAGCTTAAGCGGGTTAACTAATGAAAAACTGTTTTTT. Translation gives CASSLSGLTNEKLFF. The rearrangement links TRBV11-2 to TRBJ1-4, with D hard to call. Germline V gene data show CDR1 as SGHAT and CDR2 as FQNNGV. The CDR3 is 15 amino acids. V was clipped by 2 bases and J by 1 base, with 8 bases between them.

The chain recombines TRBV5-1 with TRBJ2-7; D perhaps matches TRBD2 (5 bases). Germline V gene data show CDR1 as SGHRS and CDR2 as YFSETQ. The CDR3 runs 15 residues. V dropped 0 bases and J dropped 3 bases, with 13 bases sitting between them. CDR3 amino acids: CASSLGGTSSYEQYV. DNA for the CDR3: TGCGCCAGCAGCTTGGGGGGAACTAGTAGCTACGAGCAGTACGTC.

The chain employs TRBV9 and TRBJ2-7; TRBD1 might be the D (5 bases). This CDR3 is 14 amino acids long. The ends were cut back, 2 bases at V and 0 bases at J, with 9 bases in the middle. The germline CDR1 and CDR2 sequences are SGDLS and YYNGEE. Written as DNA, the CDR3 is TGTGCCAGCAGCGTCACAGGATTCTCCTACGAGCAGTACTTC. This gives the protein CASSVTGFSYEQYF.

This clone was seen only once. The chain joins TRBV10-1 to TRBJ1-1; no clear D. The ends were cut back, 7 bases at V and 0 bases at J, with 9 bases in the middle. From germline, CDR1 is WNHNN and CDR2 SYGVQD (reference sequence). The CDR3 is made up of 13 amino acids. The CDR3: CASKDTMNTEAFF. The CDR3 DNA follows: TGCGCCAGCAAAGACACCATGAACACTGAAGCTTTCTTT.

Regarding this clone: The sample contains more than one DNA sequence encoding this CDR3. This chain uses TRBV29-1 with TRBJ1-1, with D perhaps matching TRBD1 (5 bases). The CDR3 runs to 13 residues. Per the germline V gene, CDR1 is SQVTM and CDR2 is ANQGSEA. V was clipped by 4 bases and J by 1 base, with 10 bases between them. CDR3 residues: CSVVGQGNTEAFF. CDR3 bases: TGCAGCGTTGTGGGTCAGGGGAACACTGAAGCTTTCTTT.

This chain uses TRBV5-4 with TRBJ1-3, with TRBD1 matching 7 bases. The CDR3 has 16 amino acids. Germline CDR1 reads SGHNT; CDR2 reads YYREEE (reference sequence). V shed 4 bases and J 0 bases; nucleotides not matched to a gene: 7. The CDR3 nucleotides are TGTGCCAGCAGCATTGTAGGGGGCCTCTCTGGAAACACCATATATTTT. Its translation is CASSIVGGLSGNTIYF.

CDR3 in amino acids: CASSLSTGINTEAFF. The CDR3 DNA reads TGCGCCAGCAGCCTCTCGACAGGGATCAACACTGAAGCTTTCTTT. The V and J genes are TRBV5-1 and TRBJ1-1, with 7 positions matching TRBD1. The germline V gene has CDR1 SGHRS and CDR2 YFSETQ. The ends lost 4 bases at V and 2 bases at J; junction bases unmatched: 8. The CDR3 length is 15 residues.

This chain connects TRBV30 to TRBJ1-1, with unresolved D. Trimming pared 6 bases from V and 7 bases from J, leaving 18 bases between. Looked up from germline, CDR1 is GTSNPN and CDR2 is SVGIG (reference sequence). This CDR3 region has 13 residues. The CDR3 loop is CACQREVRIEAFF. The DNA for the CDR3 is TGTGCCTGTCAGAGGGAGGTACGGATTGAAGCTTTCTTT.

V gene TRBV30 combines with J gene TRBJ1-6; 9 nucleotides line up with TRBD1. Germline V CDR1 and CDR2: GTSNPN, SVGIG (reference sequence). The CDR3 spans 15 residues. The trim removed 0 bases at V and 3 bases at J, leaving 0 bases unmatched. DNA of the CDR3: TGTGCCTGGAGTGTGGGACAGGGCTATAATTCACCCCTCCACTTT. Its translation: CAWSVGQGYNSPLHF.

The V and J genes are TRBV24-1 and TRBJ2-1; D may be TRBD2 (5 bases). Germline-derived CDR1 and CDR2 are KGHDR and SFDVKD. Trimming stripped 3 bases from V and 11 bases from J, with 13 bases between. This CDR3 region has 13 residues. The CDR3 loop reads CATSDSRDLKQFF. The CDR3 DNA reads TGTGCCACCAGTGATAGTCGGGATTTAAAGCAGTTCTTC.

This clone was seen only once. The rearrangement links TRBV30 to TRBJ2-7; tentative D call: TRBD1 (6 bases). Germline CDR1 GTSNPN, CDR2 SVGIG (reference sequence). Deletions cut 0 bases from V and 4 bases from J, with 13 bases between. This CDR3 has 14 residues. In DNA form, the CDR3 reads TGTGCCTGGAGTGTTCCGGGACAACTATACGAGCAGTACTTC. This sequence encodes CAWSVPGQLYEQYF.

The gene calls are TRBV4-1 and TRBJ1-5; possible D gene TRBD1, 6 bases. This CDR3 spans 16 amino acids. From germline, CDR1 is MGHRA and CDR2 YSYEKL. The germline V and J ends were trimmed by 1 base and 3 bases, with 13 bases remaining between them. CDR3 in amino acids: CASSQVTGTHNQPQHF. The CDR3 coding sequence is TGCGCCAGCAGCCAAGTGACCGGGACACACAATCAGCCCCAGCATTTT.

The CDR3 here is CASSGEYGYTF. The CDR3 coding sequence is TGTGCCAGCAGTGGGGAGTATGGCTACACCTTC. The chain has TRBV2 and TRBJ1-2; D gene ambiguous. Germline-derived CDR1 and CDR2 are SNHLY and FYNNEI. The CDR3 consists of 11 residues. V gave up 4 bases and J gave up 5 bases, with 5 bases separating them.

In its sample, this clone was seen a few times. This chain uses TRBV7-8 with TRBJ2-1, with 9 bases matching TRBD2. Germline-derived CDR1 and CDR2 are SGHVS and FQNEAQ. This CDR3 is 13 amino acids long. The V and J ends lost 5 bases and 8 bases, in that order; junction bases with no gene match: 4. The CDR3 region has the DNA TGTGCCAGCAGCACTAGCGGGCGGGATGAGCAGTTCTTC. This sequence encodes CASSTSGRDEQFF.

The V gene is TRBV6-5, the J gene TRBJ1-2, with D tentatively TRBD1 (6 bases). The germline V and J ends were trimmed by 6 bases and 1 base, with 12 bases remaining between them. From germline, CDR1 is MNHEY and CDR2 SVGAGI. This CDR3 region has 14 residues. In DNA form, the CDR3 reads TGTGCCAGCAGGCGACAGGCTTTTAACTATGGCTACACCTTC. Translating it yields CASRRQAFNYGYTF.

This chain uses TRBV7-2 with TRBJ1-4; 7 positions match TRBD1. The CDR3 consists of 16 residues. The ends lost 10 bases at V and 8 bases at J; junction bases unmatched: 19. CDR1 and CDR2 from the germline V gene are SGHTA and FQGNSA. The CDR3 region has the DNA TGTGCCACCCGCCGGGACAGTACCTCTTTTAGCGAAAAACTGTTTTTT. It encodes CATRRDSTSFSEKLFF.

V is TRBV18 and J is TRBJ2-5; no clear D gene. The germline CDR1 and CDR2 sequences are KGHSH and LQKENI. Trimming stripped 3 bases from V and 3 bases from J, with 20 bases between. The CDR3 sequence is 17 residues long. The CDR3 DNA reads as TGTGCCAGCTCACCCTATAGAAACGCCCTTCTGAAAGAGACCCAGTACTTC. Residues: CASSPYRNALLKETQYF.

This chain links TRBV5-6 with TRBJ2-3; 11 bases agree with TRBD1. From germline, CDR1 is SGHDT and CDR2 YYEEEE. This CDR3 comprises 16 residues. Trimming at V came to 4 bases and at J to 3 bases, leaving 7 bases not matched to a gene. CDR3 amino acids: CASSPDRGHLTDTQYF. The CDR3 bases are TGTGCCAGCAGCCCGGACAGGGGGCATTTAACAGATACGCAGTATTTT.

This sequence joins TRBV19 and TRBJ1-5; D may be TRBD1 (5 bases). Trimming stripped 2 bases from V and 6 bases from J, with 8 bases between. CDR1 and CDR2 (germline): LNHDA, SQIVND (reference sequence). The CDR3 is 13 amino acids. CDR3 DNA: TGTGCCAGTAGTATAACAGGCGTTCAGCCCCAGCATTTT. Translating gives CASSITGVQPQHF.

CDR3 region: CASSEQGRGSSGNTIYF. The CDR3 DNA reads as TGTGCCAGCAGTGAACAAGGGAGGGGGAGCTCTGGAAACACCATATATTTT. This sequence joins TRBV2 and TRBJ1-3, with a possible D match to TRBD1 (6 bases). CDR3 size: 17 residues. V dropped 2 bases and J dropped 0 bases, with 14 bases sitting between them. Looked up from germline, CDR1 is SNHLY and CDR2 is FYNNEI.